The 13 T cell receptor beta chains in this list originate from one sample, sequenced in a study of T cells in localized non-small cell lung cancer. The assay was immunoSEQ multiplex PCR, and TCRdb's table has in-frame clones only and misses some. The repertoire holds around 20,000 clones, with 90% to 95% as singletons. The source material was peripheral blood, sampled before any cancer treatment. The origin of the receptors is a woman aged 40-75 years with stage I lung adenocarcinoma.

V and J are TRBV25-1 and TRBJ2-5; perhaps TRBD2 as D (5 bases). V was cut by 5 bases and J by 2 bases, with 12 bases left in between. The germline gives CDR1 MGHDK, CDR2 SYGVNS. The CDR3 totals 14 residues. The CDR3 DNA follows: TGTGCCAGCAGTCAGGCCGGGATTCAAGAGACCCAGTACTTC. Translating it yields CASSQAGIQETQYF.

The rearrangement joins TRBV21-1 to TRBJ2-2; TRBD2 was called by the table and not checked on the DNA. TRBV21-1 is an annotated pseudogene. The CDR3 length is 14 residues. The CDR3 region is CARTNLVPTGELFF. In DNA form, the CDR3 reads TGTGCCAGAACGAACCTAGTCCCCACCGGGGAGCTGTTTTTT.

The V and J genes are TRBV19 and TRBJ1-5; 7 positions match TRBD1. This CDR3 spans 16 amino acids. With 5 bases clipped from V and 0 bases from J, the junction kept 7 bases outside the gene matches. Germline CDR1 is LNHDA and CDR2 is SQIVND (reference sequence). CDR3 sequence: CASSSGTVNSNQPQHF. DNA of the CDR3: TGTGCCAGTAGTTCCGGGACAGTCAATAGCAATCAGCCCCAGCATTTT.

The CDR3 nucleotides are TGTGCCAGCTTAGTAAATCAGCCCCAGCATTTT. It yields the protein CASLVNQPQHF. This rearrangement joins TRBV27 to TRBJ1-5, with no clear D. The CDR3 has 11 amino acids. With 8 bases removed from V and 4 bases from J, the gap between germline ends came to 6 bases. Germline V CDR1 and CDR2: MNHEY, SMNVEV (reference sequence).

This clone was detected once. The chain joins TRBV7-2 to TRBJ1-2; D ambiguous. The V gene's germline CDR1 is SGHTA and CDR2 FQGNSA. The CDR3 loop spans 13 amino acids. V lost 5 bases, J lost 8 bases, and 15 bases lay in between. CDR3 sequence reads: CASSNYTGAGYTF. In DNA form, the CDR3 reads TGTGCCAGCAGCAACTACACGGGTGCGGGCTACACCTTC.

V and J are TRBV29-1 and TRBJ2-4; D possibly matches TRBD1 or TRBD2 (5 bases each). V gave up 0 bases and J gave up 8 bases, with 14 bases separating them. The V gene's germline CDR1 is SQVTM and CDR2 ANQGSEA. The CDR3 loop spans 14 amino acids. In nucleotides, the CDR3 is TGCAGCGTTGAAGAGAGGGGCTTAACTTACATTCAGTACTTC. It yields the protein CSVEERGLTYIQYF.

The CDR3 is CASSSWPRGNYEQYF. The DNA of the CDR3 is TGTGCCAGCAGCTCGTGGCCCCGGGGGAACTACGAGCAGTACTTC. The rearrangement joins TRBV7-6 to TRBJ2-7; D is possibly TRBD2 (6 bases). There are 15 residues in the CDR3. V was clipped by 4 bases and J by 3 bases, with 16 bases between them. CDR1 is SGHVS, CDR2 FNYEAQ, per germline.

The chain employs TRBV18 and TRBJ2-3; no reliable D call. CDR1 is KGHSH and CDR2 is LQKENI in the germline V gene. CDR3 length: 14 residues. V was pared by 3 bases and J by 5 bases, with 12 bases between. The chain's CDR3 is CASSPDPNRDTQYF. In DNA, the CDR3 is TGTGCCAGCTCACCCGACCCAAACCGAGATACGCAGTATTTT. Looking up the rest from reference TRBV18 and TRBJ2-3 gives the full variable domain: NAGVMQNPRHLVRRRGQEARLRCSPMKGHSHVYWYRQLPEEGLKFMVYLQKENIIDESGMPKERFSAEFPKEGPSILRIQQVVRGDSAAYFCASSPDPNRDTQYFGPGTRLTVL.

The chain carries TRBV7-6 and TRBJ2-5; maybe TRBD2 (5 bases). V shed 1 base and J shed 5 bases, with 11 bases lying between them. The CDR3 sequence is 14 residues long. Germline loops: CDR1 SGHVS, CDR2 FNYEAQ. CDR3 nucleotides: TGTGCCAGCAGCTTAGGAGGGTCCGGGGAGACCCAGTACTTC. Protein product: CASSLGGSGETQYF. Full variable domain (remainder filled in from reference TRBV7-6 and TRBJ2-5): GAGVSQSPRYKVTKRGQDVALRCDPISGHVSLYWYRQALGQGPEFLTYFNYEAQQDKSGLPNDRFSAERPEGSISTLTIQRTEQRDSAMYRCASSLGGSGETQYFGPGTRLLVL.

This chain uses TRBV14 with TRBJ2-5; D is possibly TRBD2 (6 bases). Germline V gene sequence: CDR1 SGHDN, CDR2 FVKESK. This CDR3 contains 15 residues. Trimming took off 0 bases at V and 4 bases at J, with 12 bases between the two ends. The CDR3 sequence: CASSQDHGAGETQYF. The CDR3 region has the DNA TGTGCCAGCAGCCAAGATCACGGAGCGGGAGAGACCCAGTACTTC.

The chain joins TRBV5-1 to TRBJ2-7; tentatively, D is TRBD1 or TRBD2 (7 bases each). The CDR3 spans 15 residues. CDR1 and CDR2 (germline): SGHRS, YFSETQ. The V end lost 4 bases, the J end lost 2 bases, and 16 bases lay between the germline ends. This chain's CDR3 is CASSPQTGTTYEQYF. The CDR3 DNA sequence: TGCGCCAGCAGCCCCCAGACAGGGACTACCTACGAGCAGTACTTC.

This clone was found once. J is TRBJ1-2 and V is TRBV19; 9 bases agree with TRBD1. Per germline, CDR1 LNHDA and CDR2 SQIVND (reference sequence). The CDR3 has 14 residues. V was pared by 0 bases and J by 6 bases, with 2 bases of the junction left unmatched. The CDR3 protein is CASSIDRQGDGYTF. The CDR3 coding sequence is TGTGCCAGTAGTATAGATCGACAGGGGGATGGCTACACCTTC.

The chain carries TRBV5-6 and TRBJ1-5; no reliable D call. The CDR3 spans 15 residues. V lost 4 bases and J lost 7, with 18 bases in between. Germline assignment: CDR1 SGHDT and CDR2 YYEEEE. Here the CDR3 DNA reads TGTGCCAGCAGCCTCGGGAGCCAAACCCACCAGCCCCAGCATTTT. The encoded protein is CASSLGSQTHQPQHF.